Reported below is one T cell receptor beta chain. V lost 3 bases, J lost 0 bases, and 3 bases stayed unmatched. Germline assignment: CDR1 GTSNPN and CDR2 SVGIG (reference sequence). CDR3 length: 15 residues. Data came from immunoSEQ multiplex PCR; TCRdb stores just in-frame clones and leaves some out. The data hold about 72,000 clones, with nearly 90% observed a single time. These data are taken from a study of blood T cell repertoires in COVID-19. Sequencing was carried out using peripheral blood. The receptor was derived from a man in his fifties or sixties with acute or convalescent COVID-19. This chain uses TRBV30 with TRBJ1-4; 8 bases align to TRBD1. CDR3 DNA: TGTGCCTGGAGAGGACAGGGTGCAACTAATGAAAAACTGTTTTTT. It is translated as CAWRGQGATNEKLFF.